This T cell receptor beta chain was obtained from a study of post-analysis software for immune sequencing data. Findings of the study overall: Comparison with controls showed significantly lower normalized Chao1 diversity in multiple sclerosis patients. Controls showed lower frequencies than patients for roughly five TRBV segments, and TRBV5-6, TRBV5-1 and TRBV20-1 were among these. By F measure, strong co-clustering occurred among samples prepared in the same batch.

This clonotype came up once. The antigen is undetermined. The junction differs from germline at one of its ends, possibly a read error. This CDR3 is 12 amino acids long. Researchers reported that TCR beta cDNA libraries carried unique molecular identifiers. The T cell input of about 1 to 10 million gave approximately 460,000 cDNA molecules. TCRdb reprocessed the PCR reads with MiXCR, giving one entry per CDR3 protein. The data contain roughly 580,000 distinct CDR3 sequences, roughly 45% of them singletons. This sequence was found in a girl between 10 and 17 years old with multiple sclerosis. The chain is built from TRBV12-3 or TRBV12-4 and TRBJ2-5; D possibly corresponds to TRBD1 (6 bases). The specimen was blood. This CDR3 is CATRTDQEAQYF. In DNA, the CDR3 is TGTGCCACCAGGACAGATCAAGAGGCCCAGTACTTC.